The 16 T cell receptor beta chains given below trace back to one sample, sequenced in a study of shared clonotypes between healthy human individuals. TCRdb's copy holds only in-frame clones and misses some; the assay was immunoSEQ multiplex PCR. The sample yields about 92,000 clones, almost 70% seen once. The sample taken for sequencing was memory CD8+ T cells sorted from blood. Subset given: CD45RO+ cells pooled with CCR7-negative TemRA cells. The receptor source for this set is a man aged 30 to 45 in good health.

This chain links TRBV11-3 with TRBJ1-5; TRBD1 matches 7 bases. CDR3 length: 14 residues. The V gene end was trimmed by 5 bases and the J gene end by 2 bases; junction bases not matched to a gene: 3. From germline, CDR1 is SGHNT and CDR2 YENEEA. The CDR3 coding sequence is TGTGCCAGCAGCGCCGACAGGGGCAATCAGCCCCAGCATTTT. Translated: CASSADRGNQPQHF.

On this clone: In the same sample, other DNA sequences code for this CDR3. The chain has TRBV7-2 and TRBJ1-2; D is uncertain. Germline loops: CDR1 SGHTA, CDR2 FQGNSA. The CDR3 has 14 amino acids. V gave up 2 bases and J gave up 0 bases, with 7 bases separating them. DNA for the CDR3: TGTGCCAGCAGCTTAAGGTTCCCTAACTATGGCTACACCTTC. Protein product: CASSLRFPNYGYTF.

The V and J genes are TRBV6-1 and TRBJ2-1, with TRBD2 matching over 9 bases. This CDR3 has 14 residues. The V gene end was trimmed by 6 bases and the J gene end by 9 bases; junction bases not matched to a gene: 9. Germline V gene lookup returns CDR1 MNHNS and CDR2 SASEGT. DNA of the CDR3: TGTGCCAGCAGCGGGACTAGCATAGGTGGTGAGCAGTTCTTC. Its translation: CASSGTSIGGEQFF.

The rearrangement uses TRBV11-3 and TRBJ2-2, with unresolved D. V dropped 9 bases and J dropped 2 bases, with 16 bases sitting between them. The CDR3 runs to 15 residues. CDR1 SGHNT and CDR2 YENEEA come from the germline V gene. CDR3 sequence: CARTVGLVNTGELFF. In DNA form, the CDR3 reads TGTGCCAGAACTGTTGGGCTAGTAAACACCGGGGAGCTGTTTTTT.

J is TRBJ2-7 and V is TRBV6-5; 7 nucleotides line up with TRBD1. This CDR3 has 15 amino acids. Germline V gives CDR1 MNHEY, CDR2 SVGAGI. V was pared by 4 bases and J by 6 bases, with 12 bases of the junction left unmatched. This chain's CDR3 is CASSFGIQGRIEQYF. CDR3 in DNA: TGTGCCAGCAGTTTCGGAATACAGGGGAGAATCGAGCAGTACTTC.

The chain carries TRBV4-3 and TRBJ2-3, with no clear D. The germline V gene has CDR1 LGHNA and CDR2 YSLEER. The CDR3 has 16 amino acids. Trimming stripped 1 base from V and 2 bases from J, with 13 bases between. The CDR3 reads CASSQGWRPPTDTQYF. The CDR3 DNA reads as TGCGCCAGCAGCCAAGGGTGGCGCCCCCCCACAGATACGCAGTATTTT.

The chain uses TRBV6-4 and TRBJ2-6; possibly TRBD1 for D (5 bases). Germline CDR1 MRHNA, CDR2 SNTAGT. The CDR3 has 16 residues. V lost 3 bases, J lost 2 bases, and 11 bases lay in between. The CDR3 is CASSDRVGAGANVLTF. The CDR3 coding sequence is TGTGCCAGCAGTGATAGAGTAGGGGCTGGGGCCAACGTCCTGACTTTC.

The rearrangement uses TRBV18 and TRBJ2-2, with D unclear. This CDR3 comprises 14 residues. Germline V gives CDR1 KGHSH, CDR2 LQKENI. Trimming left V 1 base short and J 10 bases short, with 13 bases between. This CDR3 is CASSPHTGLMELFF. The DNA of the CDR3 is TGTGCCAGCTCACCACACACGGGCTTAATGGAGCTGTTTTTT.

J is TRBJ2-7 and V is TRBV28, with 8 bases lining up with TRBD2. The trim removed 5 bases at V and 2 bases at J, leaving 8 bases unmatched. The germline CDR1 and CDR2 sequences are MDHEN and SYDVKM. The CDR3 length is 15 residues. CDR3 region: CASSIRAGATYEQYF. The DNA of the CDR3 is TGTGCCAGCAGTATAAGAGCGGGAGCCACCTACGAGCAGTACTTC.

This clone was recorded a few times. The chain joins TRBV5-4 to TRBJ1-1; D call uncertain. The V end lost 3 bases, the J end lost 3 bases, and 3 bases lay between the germline ends. This CDR3 spans 11 amino acids. Germline CDR1 and CDR2: SGHNT and YYREEE (reference sequence). CDR3 sequence reads: CASSSDTEAFF. CDR3 in DNA: TGTGCCAGCAGCTCGGACACTGAAGCTTTCTTT.

J is TRBJ1-2 and V is TRBV28, with TRBD1 matching 7 bases. Germline trimming cut 6 bases from V and 5 bases from J; bases unmatched to any gene: 6. CDR3 size: 13 residues. Per germline, CDR1 MDHEN and CDR2 SYDVKM. The CDR3 spells CASSSGQLYGYTF. Written as DNA, the CDR3 is TGTGCCAGCAGCTCGGGACAGCTTTATGGCTACACCTTC.

The CDR3 DNA reads as TGTGCCAGCAGCTTAGCGGTGGGAGCCGTATACGAGCAGTACTTC. Residues: CASSLAVGAVYEQYF. V usage is TRBV7-8 and J usage is TRBJ2-7; weak D call: TRBD2 (5 bases). With 0 bases removed from V and 4 bases from J, the gap between germline ends came to 13 bases. Germline V gene lookup returns CDR1 SGHVS and CDR2 FQNEAQ. The CDR3 runs to 15 residues.

This clone was recorded a few times. V usage is TRBV19 and J usage is TRBJ2-5; D is undetermined. The CDR3 has 13 amino acids. Trimming removed 3 bases at V and 4 bases at J, with 9 bases between. Germline loops: CDR1 LNHDA, CDR2 SQIVND (reference sequence). The CDR3 protein is CASSIQLPETQYF. Written as DNA, the CDR3 is TGTGCCAGTAGTATCCAGCTACCAGAGACCCAGTACTTC. The variable domain in full, with the rest retrieved from reference TRBV19 and TRBJ2-5, is DGGITQSPKYLFRKEGQNVTLSCEQNLNHDAMYWYRQDPGQGLRLIYYSQIVNDFQKGDIAEGYSVSREKKESFPLTVTSAQKNPTAFYLCASSIQLPETQYFGPGTRLLVL.

This chain connects TRBV19 to TRBJ2-1, with D hard to call. The CDR3 contains 14 residues. In germline, CDR1 is LNHDA, CDR2 SQIVND (reference sequence). Trimming took 3 bases from V and 8 from J, leaving 14 bases between them. The CDR3 is CASSIWSFLDEQFF. In DNA form, the CDR3 reads TGTGCCAGTAGTATTTGGAGTTTTCTCGATGAGCAGTTCTTC.

The sample holds one count of this clone. CDR3 residues: CASSPPGFSSYEQYF. In DNA form, the CDR3 reads TGTGCCAGCTCACCACCAGGGTTCAGCTCCTACGAGCAGTACTTC. The chain couples TRBV18 to TRBJ2-7; no definite D call. The CDR3 totals 15 residues. Between the trimmed V and J ends, which lost 0 bases and 0 bases, there was a span of 9 bases. CDR1 KGHSH and CDR2 LQKENI come from the germline V gene.

This chain links TRBV4-3 with TRBJ2-5, with TRBD2 identical over 7 bases. This CDR3 is built from 15 residues. The V and J ends lost 3 bases and 5 bases, in that order; junction bases with no gene match: 9. The V gene's germline CDR1 is LGHNA and CDR2 YSLEER. The CDR3 sequence is CASSQGRAGGETQYF. For the CDR3, the DNA is TGCGCCAGCAGCCAGGGCAGGGCCGGGGGGGAGACCCAGTACTTC.